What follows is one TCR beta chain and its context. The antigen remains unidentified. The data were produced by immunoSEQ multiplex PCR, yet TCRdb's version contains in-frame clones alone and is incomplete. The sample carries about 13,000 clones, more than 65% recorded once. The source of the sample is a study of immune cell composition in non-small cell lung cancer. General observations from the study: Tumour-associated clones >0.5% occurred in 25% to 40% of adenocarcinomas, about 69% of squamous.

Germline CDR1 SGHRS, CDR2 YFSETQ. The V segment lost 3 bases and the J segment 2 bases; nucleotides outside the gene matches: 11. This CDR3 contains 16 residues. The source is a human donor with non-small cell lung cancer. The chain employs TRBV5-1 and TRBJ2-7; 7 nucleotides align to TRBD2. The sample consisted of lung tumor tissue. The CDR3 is CASSSTPLAATYEQYF. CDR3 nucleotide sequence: TGCGCCAGCAGCTCCACACCGCTAGCGGCTACCTACGAGCAGTACTTC.